This T cell receptor beta chain derives from a study of blood T cell repertoires in COVID-19. Study in general: Donors in the United States, Italy and Spain gave samples during acute or convalescent COVID-19. T cells, B-cell-depleted T cells, or PBMCs provided the cDNA or gDNA that served as material.

As originally analysed: Amplifying reference gene primers gave estimates of nucleated cell counts. Sequencing used immunoSEQ multiplex PCR; TCRdb keeps in-frame clones, though not all of them. That table gives V, J and clone size, and the DNA gave D and trimming. Found here are roughly 180,000 clones, around four fifths of them singletons; the top ten hold 4.5% to 5.5%. The CDR3 has 15 amino acids. CDR1 is MRHNA, CDR2 SNTAGT, per germline. J gave up 2 bases and V 7 bases, and 8 bases lay outside the gene matches. The chain has TRBV6-4 and TRBJ2-1; 7 positions agree with TRBD1. Sequenced material: peripheral blood. This receptor was obtained from a woman between 25 and 40 years old with acute or convalescent COVID-19. The CDR3 loop is CASNNTDRAYNEQFF. The CDR3 DNA reads TGTGCCAGCAACAATACCGACAGGGCCTACAATGAGCAGTTCTTC.